The 21 T cell receptor beta chains in this list originate from one sample, sequenced in a study of blood T cell repertoires in COVID-19. The table came from immunoSEQ multiplex PCR; TCRdb's copy has only in-frame clones and leaves some out. The table shows fewer than 250,000 clones, with just under 85% occurring only once. The source material was peripheral blood. The receptors stem from a woman aged 60-70 years with active or convalescent COVID-19.

This chain uses TRBV28 with TRBJ2-3; TRBD2 might be the D (5 bases). Trimming left V 8 bases short and J 0 bases short, with 15 bases between. The germline gives CDR1 MDHEN, CDR2 SYDVKM. The CDR3 is made up of 15 amino acids. The CDR3 reads CASSSRRQSTDTQYF. As DNA, the CDR3 is TGTGCCAGCTCCTCCCGGAGGCAGAGCACAGATACGCAGTATTTT. The complete variable domain, with remaining parts taken from reference TRBV28 and TRBJ2-3, reads DVKVTQSSRYLVKRTGEKVFLECVQDMDHENMFWYRQDPGLGLRLIYFSYDVKMKEKGDIPEGYSVSREKKERFSLILESASTNQTSMYLCASSSRRQSTDTQYFGPGTRLTVL.

J is TRBJ2-7 and V is TRBV5-6, with D possibly matching TRBD2 (5 bases). Germline CDR1 SGHDT, CDR2 YYEEEE. Trimming pared 6 bases from V and 7 bases from J, leaving 20 bases between. CDR3 size: 14 residues. DNA of the CDR3: TGTGCCAGCACTCGCGACTATCGGGATCGAGAGCAGTACTTC. Its protein product is CASTRDYRDREQYF.

This chain connects TRBV7-9 to TRBJ2-2, with 10 bases identical to TRBD2. The CDR3 sequence is 15 residues long. V was pared by 3 bases and J by 3 bases, with 1 base of the junction left unmatched. The germline CDR1 and CDR2 sequences are SEHNR and FQNEAQ (reference sequence). CDR3 amino acids: CASSFGTSDTGELFF. Written as DNA, the CDR3 is TGTGCCAGCAGCTTCGGGACTAGCGACACCGGGGAGCTGTTTTTT.

The gene calls are TRBV28 and TRBJ1-6; tentative D call: TRBD1 (6 bases). Germline V gene data show CDR1 as MDHEN and CDR2 as SYDVKM. V dropped 10 bases and J dropped 2 bases, with 15 bases sitting between them. The CDR3 runs to 15 residues. CDR3 region: CATHEQGTYNSPLHF. DNA of the CDR3: TGTGCCACCCATGAACAGGGTACCTATAATTCACCCCTCCACTTT.

V is TRBV6-1 and J is TRBJ2-2; 9 bases fit TRBD2. V was pared by 3 bases and J by 7 bases, with 9 bases of the junction left unmatched. The germline V gene encodes CDR1 MNHNS and CDR2 SASEGT. The CDR3 runs to 16 residues. The CDR3 sequence is CASSEGLAGVHGELFF. DNA for the CDR3: TGTGCCAGCAGTGAGGGGTTAGCGGGAGTTCACGGGGAGCTGTTTTTT.

The J gene is TRBJ1-2, the V gene TRBV10-3; 10 bases line up with TRBD1. The CDR3 covers 14 residues. CDR1 is ENHRY and CDR2 is SYGVKD in the germline V gene. With 4 bases clipped from V and 4 bases from J, the junction kept 3 bases outside the gene matches. Written as DNA, the CDR3 is TGTGCCATCAGTGGGGGACAGGGGATCTATGGCTACACCTTC. It is translated as CAISGGQGIYGYTF.

V usage is TRBV6-5 and J usage is TRBJ1-2; TRBD1 matches at 9 bases. With V trimmed by 6 bases and J by 6 bases, 8 bases remained unmatched. The V gene's germline CDR1 is MNHEY and CDR2 SVGAGI. The CDR3 has 14 residues. CDR3 sequence (DNA): TGTGCCAGCAGGGGTGGACAGGGGATACATGGCTACACCTTC. Translating gives CASRGGQGIHGYTF.

The chain combines TRBV7-8 with TRBJ2-3; TRBD2 might be the D (6 bases). Between the trimmed V and J ends, which lost 5 bases and 7 bases, there was a span of 19 bases. The CDR3 covers 15 residues. The germline gives CDR1 SGHVS, CDR2 FQNEAQ. The CDR3, as DNA: TGTGCCAGCAGCAACCCCCAGAGGCGGGGTAATACGCAGTATTTT. Protein sequence: CASSNPQRRGNTQYF.

The DNA for the CDR3 is TGTGCCAGCAGCTTGACGGGACAGCTGAACACTGAAGCTTTCTTT. Amino acids: CASSLTGQLNTEAFF. The chain joins TRBV5-6 to TRBJ1-1; 7 nucleotides match TRBD1. With 1 base clipped from V and 0 bases from J, the junction kept 3 bases outside the gene matches. The CDR3 runs to 15 residues. The germline CDR1 and CDR2 sequences are SGHDT and YYEEEE.

The chain uses TRBV19 and TRBJ2-7, with TRBD2 as a possible D gene (5 bases). The V gene lost 4 bases and the J gene lost 1 base, with 11 bases spanning the gap. The germline V gene has CDR1 LNHDA and CDR2 SQIVND (reference sequence). The CDR3 length is 14 residues. The CDR3 region is CASSRDGESYEQYF. CDR3 DNA sequence: TGTGCCAGTAGTAGAGACGGGGAATCCTACGAGCAGTACTTC.

V usage is TRBV6-5 and J usage is TRBJ2-5; a weak D match, TRBD1 (5 bases). V lost 5 bases and J 1 base, leaving 14 bases between the germline ends. Germline V gene lookup returns CDR1 MNHEY and CDR2 SVGAGI. The CDR3 spans 15 residues. Here the CDR3 reads CASSRNGHPQETQYF. DNA of the CDR3: TGTGCCAGCAGTAGAAACGGACATCCCCAAGAGACCCAGTACTTC.

The V call is TRBV7-3, the J call TRBJ2-5, with D possibly matching TRBD2 (6 bases). The germline V gene encodes CDR1 SGHTA and CDR2 FQGTGA. This CDR3 has 17 amino acids. V was clipped by 6 bases and J by 5 bases, with 25 bases between them. CDR3 loop: CASSPGLGRDRRETQYF. CDR3 sequence (DNA): TGTGCCAGCAGTCCCGGGCTGGGGCGGGATCGAAGGGAGACCCAGTACTTC.

This rearrangement joins TRBV3-1 (or the pseudogene TRBV3-2) to TRBJ2-7; the D gene is possibly TRBD2 (7 bases). V lost 4 bases and J 3 bases, leaving 22 bases between the germline ends. Germline V gene sequence: CDR1 LGHDT, CDR2 YNNKEL (reference sequence). There are 17 residues in the CDR3. CDR3 bases: TGTGCCAGCAGCCGCCGAGGGGGGGATCTTGTCGGCTACGAGCAGTACGTC. Encoded protein: CASSRRGGDLVGYEQYV.

With respect to this clone: One junction end does not reproduce the germline sequence, and a read error may be involved. V usage is TRBV4-1 and J usage is TRBJ2-3, with 9 bases matching TRBD2. Per the germline V gene, CDR1 is MGHRA and CDR2 is YSYEKL. The CDR3 length is 13 residues. In DNA, the CDR3 is TGCGCCAGCAGCCAAGGCACCGGGACTAGCATACATTTT. This gives the protein CASSQGTGTSIHF.

V usage is TRBV11-3 and J usage is TRBJ1-1; the D is unclear. Between the trimmed V and J ends, which lost 5 bases and 8 bases, there was a span of 15 bases. The CDR3 contains 13 residues. Germline V gene lookup returns CDR1 SGHNT and CDR2 YENEEA. CDR3 coding DNA: TGTGCCAGCAGCCAAACTATGGACTACGAAGCTTTCTTT. This sequence encodes CASSQTMDYEAFF. Filled out from reference TRBV11-3 and TRBJ1-1, the complete variable domain reads EAGVVQSPRYKIIEKKQPVAFWCNPISGHNTLYWYLQNLGQGPELLIRYENEEAVDDSQLPKDRFSAERLKGVDSTLKIQPAELGDSAVYLCASSQTMDYEAFFGQGTRLTVV.

The chain joins TRBV21-1 to TRBJ1-3; no DNA check was done on the table's D call, TRBD1. TRBV21-1 is a documented pseudogene. The CDR3 extends over 16 amino acids. CDR3 sequence (DNA): TGTGCCAGCAGCAATTGTCAGGGGGCGCTTGGAAACACCATATATTTT. This sequence encodes CASSNCQGALGNTIYF.

This clone was counted once. This chain uses TRBV11-2 with TRBJ2-7; D ambiguous. Germline CDR1 SGHAT, CDR2 FQNNGV. Trimming took 0 bases from V and 3 from J, leaving 9 bases between them. The length of the CDR3 is 14 residues. The CDR3 region is CASSLDPTGYEQYF. The CDR3, as DNA: TGTGCCAGCAGCTTAGATCCAACGGGCTACGAGCAGTACTTC. Full variable domain (remainder filled in from reference TRBV11-2 and TRBJ2-7): EAGVAQSPRYKIIEKRQSVAFWCNPISGHATLYWYQQILGQGPKLLIQFQNNGVVDDSQLPKDRFSAERLKGVDSTLKIQPAKLEDSAVYLCASSLDPTGYEQYFGPGTRLTVT.

The chain recombines TRBV4-1 with TRBJ1-5; 8 bases are shared with TRBD1. There are 17 residues in the CDR3. Germline V gene lookup returns CDR1 MGHRA and CDR2 YSYEKL. V lost 2 bases and J lost 5; bases outside the gene matches: 11. CDR3 DNA: TGCGCCAGCAGCCAACGTTCCGGGACAGGAGGGGATCAGCCCCAGCATTTT. This codes for CASSQRSGTGGDQPQHF.

The genes are TRBV27 and TRBJ2-5; D may be TRBD2 (6 bases). The CDR3 runs 14 residues. Deletions cut 6 bases from V and 5 bases from J, with 16 bases between. CDR1 and CDR2 from the germline V gene are MNHEY and SMNVEV (reference sequence). The CDR3 region is CASSPGGGVETQYF. CDR3 sequence (DNA): TGTGCCAGCAGCCCCGGGGGTGGGGTCGAGACCCAGTACTTC.

V is TRBV4-1 and J is TRBJ1-1, with 7 bases lining up with TRBD1. Germline trimming cut 1 base from V and 0 bases from J; bases unmatched to any gene: 2. Germline CDR1 is MGHRA and CDR2 is YSYEKL. CDR3 size: 15 residues. CDR3 DNA sequence: TGCGCCAGCAGCCAAGGACAGGGAATGAACACTGAAGCTTTCTTT. Encoded protein: CASSQGQGMNTEAFF.

This clone occurred a few times. This rearrangement joins TRBV11-3 to TRBJ1-3; tentative D call: TRBD1 (6 bases). Germline CDR1 and CDR2: SGHNT and YENEEA. This CDR3 region has 14 residues. V lost 9 bases and J 0 bases, leaving 12 bases between the germline ends. The CDR3 region has the DNA TGTGCCAGTCGTGACAGGAACTCTGGAAACACCATATATTTT. Protein sequence: CASRDRNSGNTIYF.